This T cell receptor (beta chain) was sequenced for a study of blood T cell repertoires in COVID-19. The data were produced by immunoSEQ multiplex PCR, yet TCRdb's version contains in-frame clones alone and is incomplete. This sample has 25,000 to 35,000 clones; 85% to 90% occur once, and the top ten carry 5.5% to 7.5%. Germline V lookup: CDR1 WNHNN, CDR2 SYGVQD (reference sequence). The CDR3 has 8 amino acids. Trimming cost V 9 bases and J 12 bases, with 9 bases left between them. The V call is TRBV10-1, the J call TRBJ2-7; D remains unclear. This receptor was taken from a human donor in a cohort sampled during active COVID-19. The sequencing input was peripheral blood. The CDR3 DNA reads TGCGCCAGACCCCCCAGGTACTTC. It specifies CARPPRYF.